This T cell receptor (beta chain) was sequenced during a study of blood T cell repertoires in COVID-19. The wider study: Specimens from acute and convalescent COVID-19 originated in the United States, Italy and Spain. T cells, B-cell-depleted T cells, or PBMCs supplied cDNA or gDNA.

Original handling: Quantification of nucleated cells was approximated via reference gene primer amplification. Sequenced by immunoSEQ multiplex PCR; TCRdb stores in-frame clones only, minus some. V, J and clone size are taken as reported in that table, and D and trimming were inferred from the DNA itself. Of roughly 230,000 clones in the sample, 85% were seen once. The Seattle patients joined while their infection was active and were tracked longitudinally afterward. Germline V gene sequence: CDR1 GTSNPN, CDR2 SVGIG (reference sequence). This CDR3 contains 19 residues. Trimming took 1 base from V and 1 from J; bases not matched to a gene: 13.

This clonotype originated in a man aged 50-60 years with COVID-19, enrolled during active disease. V usage is TRBV30 and J usage is TRBJ1-3, with 10 bases aligning to TRBD1. The sequenced sample was peripheral blood. The CDR3 region is CAWSDPRQGASLSGNTIYF. The CDR3 DNA follows: TGTGCCTGGAGTGACCCTCGACAGGGGGCCTCTCTTTCTGGAAACACCATATATTTT. Drawing the rest from reference TRBV30 and TRBJ1-3, the complete variable domain is SQTIHQWPATLVQPVGSPLSLECTVEGTSNPNLYWYRQAAGRGLQLLFYSVGIGQISSEVPQNLSASRPQDRQFILSSKKLLLSDSGFYLCAWSDPRQGASLSGNTIYFGEGSWLTVV.